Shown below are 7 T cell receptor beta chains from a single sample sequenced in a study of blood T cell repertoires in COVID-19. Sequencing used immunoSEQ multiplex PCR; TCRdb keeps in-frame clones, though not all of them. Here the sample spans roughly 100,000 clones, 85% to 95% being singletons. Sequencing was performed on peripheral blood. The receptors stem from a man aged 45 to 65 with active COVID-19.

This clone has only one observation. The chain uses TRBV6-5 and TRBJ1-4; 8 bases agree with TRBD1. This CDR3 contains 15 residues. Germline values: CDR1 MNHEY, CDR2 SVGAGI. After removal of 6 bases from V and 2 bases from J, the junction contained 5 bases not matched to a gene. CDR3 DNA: TGTGCCAGCAGACCGGACAGGGCGACTAATGAAAAACTGTTTTTT. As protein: CASRPDRATNEKLFF.

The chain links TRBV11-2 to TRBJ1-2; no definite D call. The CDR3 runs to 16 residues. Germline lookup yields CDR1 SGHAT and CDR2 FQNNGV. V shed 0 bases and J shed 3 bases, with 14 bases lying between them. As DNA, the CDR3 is TGTGCCAGCAGCTTAGATCCTCGCGACACCTACTATGGCTACACCTTC. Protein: CASSLDPRDTYYGYTF.

The CDR3: CASSSRPGYQPQHF. The DNA of the CDR3 is TGTGCCAGCAGCTCCCGTCCAGGGTATCAGCCCCAGCATTTT. The V gene is TRBV21-1, the J gene TRBJ1-5; TRBD1 is the table's D call, not checked against the DNA. TRBV21-1 is classified as a pseudogene. The CDR3 runs 14 residues.

The DNA of the CDR3 is TGTGCCAGCAGCCAAAACACAGGGGCCAAAAACATTCAGTACTTC. Amino acid sequence: CASSQNTGAKNIQYF. This rearrangement joins TRBV4-2 to TRBJ2-4; possible D gene TRBD1, 6 bases. Trimming shortened V by 2 bases and J by 1 base, and 9 bases separated the two germline ends. Germline V lookup: CDR1 LGHNA, CDR2 YNFKEQ. The CDR3 length is 15 residues.

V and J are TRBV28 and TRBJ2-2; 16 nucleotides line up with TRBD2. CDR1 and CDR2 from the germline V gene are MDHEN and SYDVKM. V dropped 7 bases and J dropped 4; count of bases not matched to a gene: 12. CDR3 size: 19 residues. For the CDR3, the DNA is TGTGCCAGCATTAGAGCGGGACTAGCGGGAGGGCCAGGCACCGGGGAGCTGTTTTTT. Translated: CASIRAGLAGGPGTGELFF.

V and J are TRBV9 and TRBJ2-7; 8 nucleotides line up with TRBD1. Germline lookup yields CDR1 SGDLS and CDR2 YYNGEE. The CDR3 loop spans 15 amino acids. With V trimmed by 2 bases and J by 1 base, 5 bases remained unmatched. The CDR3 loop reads CASSVGGQVSYEQYF. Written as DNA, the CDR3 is TGTGCCAGCAGCGTTGGGGGACAGGTGTCCTACGAGCAGTACTTC.

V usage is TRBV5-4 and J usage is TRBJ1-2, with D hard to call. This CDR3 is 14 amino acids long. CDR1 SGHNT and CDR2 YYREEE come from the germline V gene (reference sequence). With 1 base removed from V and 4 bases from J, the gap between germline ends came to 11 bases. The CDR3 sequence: CASSLSPTGYGYTF. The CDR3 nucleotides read TGTGCCAGCAGCTTGAGCCCCACGGGCTATGGCTACACCTTC.